This record covers a single TCR beta chain. The antigen is not known. This table comes from immunoSEQ multiplex PCR, and its TCRdb copy is limited to in-frame clones, with some not included. Among 59,000 or so clones listed, about 88% were seen once. The data belong to a study of T cell responses to AZD1222 COVID-19 vaccine. General observations from the study: Spike-specific TCR breadth and depth went up after people got two AZD1222 doses.

Trimming stripped 6 bases from V and 1 base from J, with 7 bases between. Germline assignment: CDR1 MNHEY and CDR2 SVGAGI. This CDR3 contains 12 residues. The TCR was taken from an adult in good health. The chain recombines TRBV6-5 with TRBJ2-7; possibly TRBD1 for D (5 bases). Sequencing was performed on peripheral blood, taken on day 0 of AZD1222 vaccination. The CDR3: CASRTESYEQYF. Here the CDR3 DNA reads TGTGCCAGCAGGACAGAATCCTACGAGCAGTACTTC.